This T cell receptor beta chain was captured in a study of breast tumors, draining lymph nodes, adjacent tissues (dated by TCRdb to the mid-2010s). For context, the study as a whole: Breast cancer patients provided tumor, adjacent nontumor tissue and axillary lymph nodes, and the study compared the TCR beta repertoires across these three sources. In human breast cancer, the study set out to assess how tumor, surrounding tissue and draining lymph node repertoires relate to one another and whether T cells might be exchanged between them.

This clonotype was observed many times. Its antigen is unknown. Base qualities were left out, and no much larger clone turns up one base away. CDR1 SGDLS and CDR2 YYNGEE were looked up in the germline V gene. Ends trimmed: V by 3 bases, J by 2 bases; bases unmatched to a gene: 13. The CDR3, cysteine through phenylalanine, is 17 amino acids long. The read is trimmed to its CDR3 DNA, 51 bases read in frame from base 1. Study-wide conclusions, independent of this receptor: The study presented the conclusion that tumor T cells originate in lymph nodes as consistent with a hypothesis, not as something directly demonstrated. The data were considered consistent with the idea that most tumor T cells come from the lymph node and then expand in tumor tissue. In luminal-like breast cancer, tumor and nontumor tissue repertoires resembled each other significantly more than in basal-like breast cancer. T-cell repertoire diversity in tumors was found to be lower than in lymph nodes but higher than in nontumor tissue, and preferential V and J gene usage was observed.

Lymph node samples came from the axillary draining lymph nodes of breast cancer patients. Instrument on record: Illumina HiSeq 2000. TCR beta chain libraries were generated through multiplex PCR amplification. High-throughput sequencing was used to analyze the amplified TCR beta chain products. Starting from the raw public reads, TCRdb applied fastp trimming at Q25, assembled clones with MiXCR and retained in-frame beta chains. Rows are unified per CDR3 protein, each entry keeping the most common DNA and genes. This sample is represented by roughly 260,000 distinct CDR3 sequences; more than 30% of them were singletons. Together, the top ten hold 0.85% to 1.3% of the sample.

The rearrangement joined TRBV9 to TRBJ1-2, and 7 junction bases match TRBD1. The sequence derives from a female donor with breast cancer. Some clones in this sample may be carry-over from other donors' samples. The sequencing sample was made of axillary lymph node tissue. The nucleotides read TGTGCCAGCAGCGGCACCAGGACAAGGGACAGAAACTATGGCTACACCTTC. This gives the protein CASSGTRTRDRNYGYTF.